This T cell receptor (beta chain) is drawn from a study of metastatic and nonmetastatic thyroid tumors. TCRdb re-processed the PCR reads through MiXCR. The top ten hold around 8.8% of the sample, which has approximately 79,000 clones, approximately 9% seen once. Study outcomes and limitations: As reported, TCR beta diversity in blood and tumor was significantly higher in malignant thyroid tumors than in benign nodules.

There were no patients who had received any treatment before thyroid surgery. CDR1 and CDR2 (germline): SGHRS, YFSETQ. J was trimmed by 5 bases and V by 0 bases; bases with no gene match: 4. The CDR3 totals 15 residues. This clone was seen a handful of times. Its antigen is not known. J is TRBJ1-4 and V is TRBV5-1; TRBD1 agrees at 7 bases. What was sequenced was blood. This sequence was found in a female donor with papillary thyroid cancer or a benign thyroid nodule (not recorded which). Some clones in this sample may be carry-over from other donors' samples. CDR3 in DNA: TGCGCCAGCAGCTTGGATGGGACAGAAAATGAAAAACTGTTTTTT. Protein: CASSLDGTENEKLFF.